Each of the 4 T cell receptor beta chains below was sequenced from the same sample in a study of cytomegalovirus exposure and HLA in healthy donors. Primers: 60 Vbeta forward and 13 Jbeta reverse. Repertoires were generated with immunoSEQ multiplex PCR, while TCRdb's copy carries only in-frame clones and drops some. This repertoire shows some 130,000 clones, around 75% found once; its top ten account for roughly 7.3%. Sequencing used PBMCs. The receptors originated from a man aged 30 to 39 in good health and CMV-seronegative.

This clone has only a few counts. This chain links TRBV18 with TRBJ2-7; 9 bases fit TRBD1. The germline V gene has CDR1 KGHSH and CDR2 LQKENI. The CDR3 covers 14 residues. The V gene end was trimmed by 2 bases and the J gene end by 1 base; junction bases not matched to a gene: 0. As DNA, the CDR3 is TGTGCCAGCTCACCAGGGACAGGGTCCTACGAGCAGTACTTC. This codes for CASSPGTGSYEQYF.

The DNA of the CDR3 is TGCGCCAGCTCCCAGGGACAGGGGGAAGAGACCCAGTACTTC. Amino acids: CASSQGQGEETQYF. V and J are TRBV5-1 and TRBJ2-5, with TRBD1 identical over 11 bases. The CDR3 is 14 residues long. Germline V gene data show CDR1 as SGHRS and CDR2 as YFSETQ. The ends lost 7 bases at V and 3 bases at J; junction bases unmatched: 5.

This clone came up a few times. The limits of the CDR3 on the DNA are not certain, so only TCRdb's listed CDR3 is given. The chain has TRBV2 and TRBJ2-3; TRBD2 was called by the table and not checked on the DNA. Germline assignment: CDR1 SNHLY and CDR2 FYNNEI. Termini included, the CDR3 measures 16 amino acids. CDR3 sequence: CASSSSEAWRTDTQYF.

Only a few counts were recorded for this clone. The CDR3 DNA sequence: TGTGCCAGCAGTATAAGGACAGGGGAGGTGGACGAGCAGTACTTC. Translated: CASSIRTGEVDEQYF. The gene calls are TRBV25-1 and TRBJ2-7, with TRBD1 identical over 9 bases. CDR1 and CDR2 from the germline V gene are MGHDK and SYGVNS. The V gene end was trimmed by 5 bases and the J gene end by 5 bases; junction bases not matched to a gene: 10. This CDR3 comprises 15 residues.